These 30 T cell receptor beta chains were all obtained from the same sample, sequenced in a study of TIL therapy for anti-PD-1-resistant metastatic lung cancer. The time point here: pre-treatment sample, taken before nivolumab and TIL therapy. Most excised metastases sampled were pleural nodules or supraclavicular lymph nodes. The libraries were made with immunoSEQ v3. The protocol was immunoSEQ multiplex PCR, while the TCRdb copy is restricted to in-frame clones and leaves out a portion. The data hold 95,000 or so clones, with 65% observed a single time. The sequences come from tumor tissue, collected at baseline. The origin of the receptors is a person aged 25 to 85 with non-small cell lung cancer.

V is TRBV5-1 and J is TRBJ1-1; D gene uncertain. The V end lost 0 bases, the J end lost 10 bases, and 16 bases lay between the germline ends. CDR1 is SGHRS, CDR2 YFSETQ, per germline. CDR3 length equals 14 residues. The CDR3 sequence is CASSLAGPQVPAFF. The CDR3 DNA is TGCGCCAGCAGCTTGGCCGGGCCACAAGTCCCAGCTTTCTTT.

This clone was detected ten times or more. The rearrangement joins TRBV29-1 to TRBJ1-2; no clear D gene. Germline CDR1 is SQVTM and CDR2 is ANQGSEA. V was shortened by 1 base and J by 4 bases, with 10 bases between the two germline ends. The CDR3 runs to 13 residues. CDR3 in DNA: TGCAGCGTTGAAGGGGAGGCAGTCTATGGCTACACCTTC. Its translation is CSVEGEAVYGYTF.

The CDR3 is CASSPDSSYNEQFF. DNA for the CDR3: TGTGCCAGCAGCCCGGACTCTTCCTACAATGAGCAGTTCTTC. V is TRBV2 and J is TRBJ2-1, with D maybe TRBD2 (5 bases). V was cut by 6 bases and J by 1 base, with 10 bases left in between. Germline CDR1 SNHLY, CDR2 FYNNEI. The CDR3 length is 14 residues.

The genes are TRBV30 and TRBJ2-3; D is unclear. Trimming left V 0 bases short and J 0 bases short, with 13 bases between. The length of the CDR3 is 16 residues. The V gene's germline CDR1 is GTSNPN and CDR2 SVGIG (reference sequence). The CDR3 sequence: CAWSVGYGSSTDTQYF. CDR3 sequence (DNA): TGTGCCTGGAGTGTCGGGTACGGTTCTAGCACAGATACGCAGTATTTT.

This chain links TRBV4-2 with TRBJ1-6; no firm D call. This CDR3 has 16 amino acids. Germline V gives CDR1 LGHNA, CDR2 YNFKEQ. V dropped 0 bases and J dropped 0 bases, with 6 bases sitting between them. The CDR3 region has the DNA TGTGCCAGCAGCCAAGACGTGAGCTCCTATAATTCACCCCTCCACTTT. This codes for CASSQDVSSYNSPLHF.

The chain joins TRBV29-1 to TRBJ2-7; the D gene is possibly TRBD2 (6 bases). The V and J ends lost 5 bases and 3 bases respectively, with 11 bases between them. The germline gives CDR1 SQVTM, CDR2 ANQGSEA. This CDR3 region has 12 residues. The CDR3 region has the DNA TGCAGCGTTAGTAGCGGATTCTACGAGCAGTACTTC. Protein: CSVSSGFYEQYF.

The chain has TRBV5-4 and TRBJ1-6; D not certain. The CDR3 runs 13 residues. V was cut by 0 bases and J by 9 bases, with 7 bases left in between. Germline V lookup: CDR1 SGHNT, CDR2 YYREEE (reference sequence). CDR3 protein: CASSLDGSSPLHF. The CDR3 coding sequence is TGTGCCAGCAGCTTGGACGGGAGTTCACCCCTCCACTTT.

This clone was detected only once. The V call is TRBV11-2, the J call TRBJ2-3, with TRBD2 matching 9 bases. Per the germline V gene, CDR1 is SGHAT and CDR2 is FQNNGV. This CDR3 has 16 amino acids. Unmatched junction bases numbered 6, after V lost 1 base and J lost 4 bases. The CDR3 DNA is TGTGCCAGCAGCTTAGTACTAGCGGGTTTTGCAGATACGCAGTATTTT. It specifies CASSLVLAGFADTQYF. The full variable domain, its missing parts supplied by reference TRBV11-2 and TRBJ2-3, is EAGVAQSPRYKIIEKRQSVAFWCNPISGHATLYWYQQILGQGPKLLIQFQNNGVVDDSQLPKDRFSAERLKGVDSTLKIQPAKLEDSAVYLCASSLVLAGFADTQYFGPGTRLTVL.

The gene calls are TRBV6-5 and TRBJ2-7; the D gene is possibly TRBD2 (6 bases). Germline V CDR1 and CDR2: MNHEY, SVGAGI. CDR3 length: 13 residues. Trimming cost V 6 bases and J 10 bases, with 19 bases left between them. The CDR3 protein is CASRAPGLQKQYF. For the CDR3, the DNA is TGTGCCAGCAGAGCGCCGGGACTCCAGAAACAGTACTTC.

This sequence joins TRBV7-6 and TRBJ1-1, with TRBD1 matching over 7 bases. The CDR3 is 16 residues long. With V trimmed by 2 bases and J by 2 bases, 8 bases remained unmatched. The germline gives CDR1 SGHVS, CDR2 FNYEAQ. The CDR3 DNA sequence: TGTGCCAGCAGCTTAAGACCAGGGGGGGGAAACACTGAAGCTTTCTTT. Translating gives CASSLRPGGGNTEAFF. Full variable domain (rest looked up from reference TRBV7-6 and TRBJ1-1): GAGVSQSPRYKVTKRGQDVALRCDPISGHVSLYWYRQALGQGPEFLTYFNYEAQQDKSGLPNDRFSAERPEGSISTLTIQRTEQRDSAMYRCASSLRPGGGNTEAFFGQGTRLTVV.

This clone occurred many times. The chain carries TRBV7-3 and TRBJ2-4; D may be TRBD1 or TRBD2 (6 bases each). V was cut by 5 bases and J by 0 bases, with 23 bases left in between. Germline assignment: CDR1 SGHTA and CDR2 FQGTGA. The CDR3 length is 19 residues. CDR3 in amino acids: CASSPRGVITPIAKNIQYF. CDR3 coding DNA: TGTGCCAGCAGCCCGAGGGGGGTAATTACTCCTATAGCCAAAAACATTCAGTACTTC. The complete variable domain, with remaining parts taken from reference TRBV7-3 and TRBJ2-4, reads GAGVSQTPSNKVTEKGKYVELRCDPISGHTALYWYRQSLGQGPEFLIYFQGTGAADDSGLPNDRFFAVRPEGSVSTLKIQRTERGDSAVYLCASSPRGVITPIAKNIQYFGAGTRLSVL.

This chain links TRBV24-1 with TRBJ2-5; the match to TRBD2 covers 12 bases. The V gene end was trimmed by 4 bases and the J gene end by 3 bases; junction bases not matched to a gene: 8. The V gene's germline CDR1 is KGHDR and CDR2 SFDVKD. The CDR3 extends over 17 amino acids. CDR3 in amino acids: CATSDPLASGREETQYF. DNA of the CDR3: TGTGCCACCAGTGACCCCTTAGCTAGCGGGAGGGAAGAGACCCAGTACTTC.

CDR3 amino acids: CASSLLSGRIGEQFF. For the CDR3, the DNA is TGTGCCAGCAGCTTACTTAGCGGGAGGATTGGTGAGCAGTTCTTC. The chain couples TRBV5-8 to TRBJ2-1, with TRBD2 matching over 10 bases. The CDR3 extends over 15 amino acids. Germline-derived CDR1 and CDR2 are SGHTS and YDEGEE. V lost 2 bases to trimming and J lost 9 bases; unmatched junction nucleotides: 8.

The chain recombines TRBV14 with TRBJ2-5; 13 nucleotides match TRBD2. This CDR3 comprises 20 residues. From germline, CDR1 is SGHDN and CDR2 FVKESK. Germline trimming cut 4 bases from V and 2 bases from J; bases unmatched to any gene: 16. The DNA of the CDR3 is TGTGCCAGCAGCCTCGCGGTCGGACTAGCGGGGGCAAAGTTTCAAGAGACCCAGTACTTC. Residues: CASSLAVGLAGAKFQETQYF.

This clone was observed many times. The V and J genes are TRBV4-1 and TRBJ1-1; 7 nucleotides line up with TRBD1. V lost 1 base, J lost 4 bases, and 9 bases stayed unmatched. This CDR3 is built from 16 residues. Germline lookup yields CDR1 MGHRA and CDR2 YSYEKL. CDR3 DNA sequence: TGCGCCAGCAGCCAAGGATCAGGGGGATGGGGCACTGAAGCTTTCTTT. Translated, it gives CASSQGSGGWGTEAFF.

The chain has TRBV5-4 and TRBJ2-1; 11 bases fit TRBD2. Germline CDR1 is SGHNT and CDR2 is YYREEE (reference sequence). The ends lost 4 bases at V and 1 base at J; junction bases unmatched: 4. CDR3 size: 16 residues. CDR3 DNA sequence: TGTGCCAGCAGCACTAGCGGGAGTTGGTCCTACAATGAGCAGTTCTTC. As protein: CASSTSGSWSYNEQFF.

The chain is built from TRBV7-9 and TRBJ1-6; D is possibly TRBD1 (6 bases). V was pared by 0 bases and J by 15 bases, with 18 bases between. Germline V gene data show CDR1 as SEHNR and CDR2 as FQNEAQ (reference sequence). This CDR3 spans 15 amino acids. The CDR3 region is CASSLAGGARGGLHF. The DNA of the CDR3 is TGTGCCAGCAGCTTAGCGGGGGGGGCCAGAGGCGGCCTCCACTTT.

This clone occurred a few times. V is TRBV21-1 and J is TRBJ1-5. TRBV21-1 is a recognized pseudogene. The CDR3 length is 14 residues. CDR3 protein: CASRRGDSNQPQHF. CDR3 nucleotides: TGTGCCAGCAGGAGAGGGGATAGCAATCAGCCCCAGCATTTT.

This chain connects TRBV28 to TRBJ2-1; 13 positions match TRBD2. There are 18 residues in the CDR3. Germline V gives CDR1 MDHEN, CDR2 SYDVKM. J lost 7 bases, V lost 7 bases, and 16 bases had no gene match. The CDR3 loop reads CASTILAGGPEGKNEQFF. As DNA, the CDR3 is TGTGCCAGCACCATACTAGCGGGGGGGCCGGAGGGAAAAAATGAGCAGTTCTTC.

The chain employs TRBV7-6 and TRBJ2-7; D unclear. Germline lookup yields CDR1 SGHVS and CDR2 FNYEAQ. V lost 5 bases to trimming and J lost 2 bases, with 10 bases between them. There are 13 residues in the CDR3. CDR3 sequence (DNA): TGTGCCAGCAGCCCGCAGAACGCCTACGAGCAGTACTTC. Translated: CASSPQNAYEQYF.

This chain connects TRBV7-9 to TRBJ2-5; no clear D gene. The CDR3 runs 11 residues. The germline V gene encodes CDR1 SEHNR and CDR2 FQNEAQ (reference sequence). The V end lost 7 bases, the J end lost 5 bases, and 8 bases lay between the germline ends. The CDR3 sequence is CASTEGETQYF. CDR3 DNA sequence: TGTGCCAGCACCGAAGGGGAGACCCAGTACTTC.

This clone was seen more than once but under ten times. The chain has TRBV27 and TRBJ1-6; D may be TRBD1 (5 bases). V was trimmed by 3 bases and J by 5 bases, leaving 17 bases between them. Per the germline V gene, CDR1 is MNHEY and CDR2 is SMNVEV (reference sequence). The CDR3 runs to 17 residues. The CDR3 is CASSFSQGSGDNSPLHF. DNA for the CDR3: TGTGCCAGCAGTTTCTCTCAGGGATCCGGCGATAATTCACCCCTCCACTTT.

This clone has just a few counts. V usage is TRBV28 and J usage is TRBJ2-2; 11 nucleotides agree with TRBD1. The CDR3 is made up of 13 amino acids. The germline CDR1 and CDR2 sequences are MDHEN and SYDVKM. DNA for the CDR3: TGTCCGCGGACGGGACAGGGGGCCGGGGAGCTGTTTTTT. This gives the protein CPRTGQGAGELFF.

This rearrangement joins TRBV4-2 to TRBJ2-3; 9 positions agree with TRBD2. The V segment lost 1 base and the J segment 1 base; nucleotides outside the gene matches: 6. The CDR3 spans 17 residues. Germline-derived CDR1 and CDR2 are LGHNA and YNFKEQ. CDR3 residues: CASSQGALAGRTDTQYF. CDR3 coding DNA: TGTGCCAGCAGCCAAGGGGCCCTAGCGGGGCGCACAGATACGCAGTATTTT.

This clone was recorded once. V gene TRBV28 combines with J gene TRBJ1-5; 7 positions agree with TRBD1. V lost 5 bases, J lost 4 bases, and 8 bases stayed unmatched. Germline assignment: CDR1 MDHEN and CDR2 SYDVKM. The CDR3 runs to 15 residues. As DNA, the CDR3 is TGTGCCAGCAGTCTCACAGGGGTAGGAAATCAGCCCCAGCATTTT. Its translation is CASSLTGVGNQPQHF. The full variable domain, completed using reference TRBV28 and TRBJ1-5, is DVKVTQSSRYLVKRTGEKVFLECVQDMDHENMFWYRQDPGLGLRLIYFSYDVKMKEKGDIPEGYSVSREKKERFSLILESASTNQTSMYLCASSLTGVGNQPQHFGDGTRLSIL.

The V and J genes are TRBV5-5 and TRBJ2-1; D might be TRBD1 or TRBD2, each matching 5 bases. The CDR3 extends over 11 amino acids. V was trimmed by 7 bases and J by 12 bases, leaving 14 bases between them. CDR1 and CDR2 (germline): SGHKS, YYEKEE (reference sequence). The CDR3 protein is CASGTERGQFF. The CDR3 region has the DNA TGTGCCAGCGGGACCGAAAGGGGGCAGTTCTTC.

V gene TRBV5-1 combines with J gene TRBJ2-5; 11 bases match TRBD2. The germline CDR1 and CDR2 sequences are SGHRS and YFSETQ. The CDR3 length is 18 residues. Trimming at V came to 2 bases and at J to 2 bases, leaving 11 bases not matched to a gene. The DNA of the CDR3 is TGCGCCAGCAGCTTAGCCGGGACTAGCGGAATTTTTCAAGAGACCCAGTACTTC. Protein: CASSLAGTSGIFQETQYF.

The J gene is TRBJ2-6, the V gene TRBV10-3; weak D call: TRBD2 (5 bases). Deletions cut 11 bases from V and 0 bases from J, with 14 bases between. Germline CDR1 reads ENHRY; CDR2 reads SYGVKD. The CDR3 has 15 amino acids. The CDR3 sequence: CAVGSSNSGANVLTF. CDR3 in DNA: TGTGCCGTGGGGAGCAGCAACTCTGGGGCCAACGTCCTGACTTTC.

The chain uses TRBV7-6 and TRBJ2-5, with D perhaps matching TRBD2 (5 bases). This CDR3 has 16 amino acids. V dropped 0 bases and J dropped 5 bases, with 16 bases sitting between them. From germline, CDR1 is SGHVS and CDR2 FNYEAQ. CDR3 residues: CASSLALLARSETQYF. CDR3 in DNA: TGTGCCAGCAGCTTAGCGCTCCTAGCTCGGTCGGAGACCCAGTACTTC. The whole variable domain, remainder taken from reference TRBV7-6 and TRBJ2-5, is GAGVSQSPRYKVTKRGQDVALRCDPISGHVSLYWYRQALGQGPEFLTYFNYEAQQDKSGLPNDRFSAERPEGSISTLTIQRTEQRDSAMYRCASSLALLARSETQYFGPGTRLLVL.

This chain links TRBV11-2 with TRBJ1-6, with D maybe TRBD1 (5 bases). Trimming removed 5 bases at V and 7 bases at J, with 21 bases between. CDR3 length: 17 residues. Germline loops: CDR1 SGHAT, CDR2 FQNNGV. DNA for the CDR3: TGTGCCAGCAGCCTACAGTCCAGGGTGATTTCGAATTCACCCCTCCACTTT. This encodes CASSLQSRVISNSPLHF.